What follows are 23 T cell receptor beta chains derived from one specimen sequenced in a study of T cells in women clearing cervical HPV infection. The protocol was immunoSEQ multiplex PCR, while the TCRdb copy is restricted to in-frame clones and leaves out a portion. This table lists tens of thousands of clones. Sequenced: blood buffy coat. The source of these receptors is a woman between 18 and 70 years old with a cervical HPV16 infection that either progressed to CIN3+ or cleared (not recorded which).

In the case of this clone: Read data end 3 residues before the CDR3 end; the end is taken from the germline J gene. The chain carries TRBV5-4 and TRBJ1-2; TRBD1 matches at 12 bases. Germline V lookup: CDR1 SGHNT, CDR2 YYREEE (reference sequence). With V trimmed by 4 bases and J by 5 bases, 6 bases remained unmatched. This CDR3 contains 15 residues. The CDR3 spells CASSKGQGAWYGYTF. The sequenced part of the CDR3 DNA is TGTGCCAGCAGCAAGGGACAGGGGGCGTGGTATGGC.

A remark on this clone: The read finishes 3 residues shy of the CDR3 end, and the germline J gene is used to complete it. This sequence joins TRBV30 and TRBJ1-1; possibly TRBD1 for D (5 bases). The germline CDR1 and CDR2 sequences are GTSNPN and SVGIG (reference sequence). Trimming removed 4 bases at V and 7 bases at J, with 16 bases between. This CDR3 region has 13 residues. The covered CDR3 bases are TGTGCCTGGAACCCCCCGGCCGGGGGTGAA. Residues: CAWNPPAGGE. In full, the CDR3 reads CAWNPPAGGEAFF.

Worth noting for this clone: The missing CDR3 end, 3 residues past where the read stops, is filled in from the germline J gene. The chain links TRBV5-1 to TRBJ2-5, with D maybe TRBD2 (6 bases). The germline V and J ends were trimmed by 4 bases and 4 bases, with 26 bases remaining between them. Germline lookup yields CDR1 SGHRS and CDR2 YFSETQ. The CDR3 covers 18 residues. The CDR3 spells CASSTRDSGLGVGETQYF. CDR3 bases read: TGCGCCAGCAGCACCCGGGACTCGGGGTTGGGGGTAGGAGAGACC.

The CDR3 here is CASSLRGEYGYTF. The sequenced part of the CDR3 DNA is TGTGCCAGCAGCTTGAGAGGGGAATATGGC. This rearrangement joins TRBV11-2 to TRBJ1-2, with D perhaps matching TRBD1 (5 bases). The read ends 3 residues early relative to the CDR3; the germline J gene fills the gap. CDR1 is SGHAT, CDR2 FQNNGV, per germline. CDR3 length: 13 residues. The ends were cut back, 3 bases at V and 5 bases at J, with 10 bases in the middle.

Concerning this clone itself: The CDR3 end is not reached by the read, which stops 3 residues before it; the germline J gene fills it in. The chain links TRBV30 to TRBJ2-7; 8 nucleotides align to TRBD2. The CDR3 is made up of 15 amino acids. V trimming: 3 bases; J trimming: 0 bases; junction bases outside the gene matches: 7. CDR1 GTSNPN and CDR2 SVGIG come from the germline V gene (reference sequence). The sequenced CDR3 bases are TGTGCCTGGAGAGGGGTAGCGGGGATCTCCTACGAG. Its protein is CAWRGVAGISYE. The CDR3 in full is CAWRGVAGISYEQYF.

CDR3: CASSDSETGLAGYTF. CDR3 bases read: TGTGCCAGCAGTGACTCGGAGACAGGGTTGGCTGGC. The gene calls are TRBV6-4 and TRBJ1-2; TRBD1 matches 7 bases. The read halts 3 residues ahead of the CDR3 end, with the missing end drawn from the germline J gene. The CDR3 is 15 residues long. Trimming cost V 0 bases and J 7 bases; bases outside gene matches: 8. Germline lookup yields CDR1 MRHNA and CDR2 SNTAGT.

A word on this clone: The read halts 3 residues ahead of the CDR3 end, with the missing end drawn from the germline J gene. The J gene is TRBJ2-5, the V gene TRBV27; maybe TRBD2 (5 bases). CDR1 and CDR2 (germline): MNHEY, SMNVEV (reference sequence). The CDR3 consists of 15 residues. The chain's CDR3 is CASTTAAGGQGTQYF. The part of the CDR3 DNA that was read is TGTGCCAGCACCACTGCGGCGGGCGGCCAAGGAACC.

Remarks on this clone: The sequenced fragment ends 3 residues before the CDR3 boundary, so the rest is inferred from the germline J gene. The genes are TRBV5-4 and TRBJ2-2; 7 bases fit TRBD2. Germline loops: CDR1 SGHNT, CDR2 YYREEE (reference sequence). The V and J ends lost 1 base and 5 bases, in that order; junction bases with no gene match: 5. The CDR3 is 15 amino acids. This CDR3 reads CASSLFTGGTGELFF. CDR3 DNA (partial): TGTGCCAGCAGCTTGTTCACGGGGGGTACCGGGGAG.

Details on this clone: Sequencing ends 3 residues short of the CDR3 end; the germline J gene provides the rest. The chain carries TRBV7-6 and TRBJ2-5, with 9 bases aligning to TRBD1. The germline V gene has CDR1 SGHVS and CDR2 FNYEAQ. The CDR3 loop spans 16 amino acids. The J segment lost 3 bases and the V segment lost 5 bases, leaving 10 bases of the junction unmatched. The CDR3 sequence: CASSLHSRDREETQYF. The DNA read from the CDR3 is TGTGCCAGCAGCCTCCACTCCAGGGACAGGGAAGAGACC.

The CDR3 DNA, read in part, is TGCAGCGTGGGACAGAATTATGGC. This codes for CSVGQNYG. From start to end, the CDR3 is CSVGQNYGYTF. The chain is built from TRBV29-1 and TRBJ1-2, with 7 nucleotides matching TRBD1. The CDR3 end lies 3 residues beyond the end of the read and is filled in from the germline J gene. With 6 bases clipped from V and 5 bases from J, the junction kept 3 bases outside the gene matches. Germline values: CDR1 SQVTM, CDR2 ANQGSEA. The CDR3 is 11 residues long.

This CDR3 is CASSIRTSGDEQYF. CDR3 DNA (partial): TGTGCCAGCAGCATAAGGACTAGCGGTGACGAG. The chain links TRBV12-3 or TRBV12-4 to TRBJ2-7; 10 bases match TRBD2. The CDR3 goes on 3 residues after the read ends, and that part is filled in from the germline J gene. V was pared by 6 bases and J by 5 bases, with 7 bases of the junction left unmatched. This CDR3 spans 14 amino acids.

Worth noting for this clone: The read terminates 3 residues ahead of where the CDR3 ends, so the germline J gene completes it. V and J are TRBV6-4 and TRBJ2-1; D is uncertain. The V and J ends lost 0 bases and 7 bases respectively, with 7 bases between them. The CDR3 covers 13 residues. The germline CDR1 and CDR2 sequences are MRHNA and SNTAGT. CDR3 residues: CASSDSSRNEQFF. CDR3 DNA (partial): TGTGCCAGCAGTGACTCGAGCAGGAATGAG.

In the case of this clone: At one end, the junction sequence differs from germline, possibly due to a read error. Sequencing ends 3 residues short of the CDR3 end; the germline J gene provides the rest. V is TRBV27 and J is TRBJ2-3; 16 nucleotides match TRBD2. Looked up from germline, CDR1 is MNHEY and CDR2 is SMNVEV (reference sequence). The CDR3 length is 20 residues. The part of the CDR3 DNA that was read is TGTGCCAGCAGTGTATCACCGGGACTAGCGGGAGGGGTCCGCACAGATACG. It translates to CASSVSPGLAGGVRTDT. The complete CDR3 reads CASSVSPGLAGGVRTDTQYF.

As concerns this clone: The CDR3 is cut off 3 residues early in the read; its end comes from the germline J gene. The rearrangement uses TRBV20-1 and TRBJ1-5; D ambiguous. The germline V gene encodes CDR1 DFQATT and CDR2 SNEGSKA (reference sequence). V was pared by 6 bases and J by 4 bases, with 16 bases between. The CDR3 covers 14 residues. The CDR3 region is CSAGAGPENQPQHF. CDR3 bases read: TGCAGTGCCGGTGCGGGTCCGGAGAATCAGCCC.

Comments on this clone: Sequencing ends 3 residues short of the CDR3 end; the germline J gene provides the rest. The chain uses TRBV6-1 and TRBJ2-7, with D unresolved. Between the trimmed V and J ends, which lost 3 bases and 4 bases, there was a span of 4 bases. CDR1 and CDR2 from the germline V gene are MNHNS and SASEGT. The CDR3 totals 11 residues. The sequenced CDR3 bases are TGTGCCAGCAGTGAGAGGTACGAG. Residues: CASSERYE. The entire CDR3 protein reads CASSERYEQYF.

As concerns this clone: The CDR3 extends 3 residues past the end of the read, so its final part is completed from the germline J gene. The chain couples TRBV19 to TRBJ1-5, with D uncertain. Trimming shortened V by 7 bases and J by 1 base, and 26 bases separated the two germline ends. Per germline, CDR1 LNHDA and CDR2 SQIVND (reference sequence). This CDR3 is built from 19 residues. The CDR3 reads CASKGDGPEHSRSNQPQHF. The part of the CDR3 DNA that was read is TGTGCCAGTAAAGGTGATGGGCCGGAGCATTCGAGGAGCAATCAGCCC.

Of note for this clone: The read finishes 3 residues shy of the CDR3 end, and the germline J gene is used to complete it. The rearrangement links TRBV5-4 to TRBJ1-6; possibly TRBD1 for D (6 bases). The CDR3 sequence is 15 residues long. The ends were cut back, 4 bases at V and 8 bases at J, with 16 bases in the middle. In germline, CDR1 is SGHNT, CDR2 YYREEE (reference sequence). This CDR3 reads CASSPGQSVYSPLHF. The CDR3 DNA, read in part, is TGTGCCAGCAGCCCCGGACAGAGCGTGTATTCACCC.

CDR3 region: CAWSRASGANTGELFF. The part of the CDR3 DNA that was read is TGTGCCTGGAGTAGGGCTAGCGGGGCGAACACCGGGGAG. The rearrangement uses TRBV30 and TRBJ2-2, with 9 bases that match TRBD2. The CDR3 goes on 3 residues after the read ends, and that part is filled in from the germline J gene. The CDR3 consists of 16 residues. The J segment lost 0 bases and the V segment lost 2 bases, leaving 4 bases of the junction unmatched. The germline CDR1 and CDR2 sequences are GTSNPN and SVGIG (reference sequence).

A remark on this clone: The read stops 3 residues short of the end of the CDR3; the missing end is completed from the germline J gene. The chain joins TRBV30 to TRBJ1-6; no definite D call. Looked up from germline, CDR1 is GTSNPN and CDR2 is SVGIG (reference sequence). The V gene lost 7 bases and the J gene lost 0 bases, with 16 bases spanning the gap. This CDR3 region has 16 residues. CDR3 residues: CASQSRGSSYNSPLHF. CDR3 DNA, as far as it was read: TGTGCCTCCCAAAGTCGGGGAAGCTCCTATAATTCACCC.

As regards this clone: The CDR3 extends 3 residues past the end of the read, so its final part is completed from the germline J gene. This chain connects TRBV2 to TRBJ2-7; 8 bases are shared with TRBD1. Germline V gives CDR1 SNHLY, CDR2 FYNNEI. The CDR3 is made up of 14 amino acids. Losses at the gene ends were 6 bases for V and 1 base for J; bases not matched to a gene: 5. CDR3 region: CASSRQGSSYEQYF. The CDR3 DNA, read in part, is TGTGCCAGCAGCAGACAGGGGTCATCCTACGAG.

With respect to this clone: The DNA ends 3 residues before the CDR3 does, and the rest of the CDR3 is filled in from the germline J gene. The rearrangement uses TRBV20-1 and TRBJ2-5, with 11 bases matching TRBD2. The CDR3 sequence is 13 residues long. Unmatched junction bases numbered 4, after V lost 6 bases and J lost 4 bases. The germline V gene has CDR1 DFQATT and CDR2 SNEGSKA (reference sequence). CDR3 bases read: TGCAGTGCCAAACTAGCGGGGGTAGAGACC. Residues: CSAKLAGVET. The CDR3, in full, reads CSAKLAGVETQYF.

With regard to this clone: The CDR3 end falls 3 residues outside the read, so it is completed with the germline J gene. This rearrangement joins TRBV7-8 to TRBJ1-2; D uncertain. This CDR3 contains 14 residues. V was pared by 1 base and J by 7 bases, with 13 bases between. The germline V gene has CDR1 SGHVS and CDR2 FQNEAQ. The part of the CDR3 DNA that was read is TGTGCCAGCAGCTTAGACTTAACCGTTGGTGGC. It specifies CASSLDLTVGG. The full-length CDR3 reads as CASSLDLTVGGYTF.

The CDR3 spells CASSLIGQGMTEAFF. CDR3 bases read: TGTGCCAGCAGTTTAATAGGACAGGGAATGACTGAA. This rearrangement joins TRBV28 to TRBJ1-1, with 8 bases aligning to TRBD1. The sequenced fragment ends 3 residues before the CDR3 boundary, so the rest is inferred from the germline J gene. Germline CDR1 reads MDHEN; CDR2 reads SYDVKM. Germline trimming cut 2 bases from V and 5 bases from J; bases unmatched to any gene: 7. The CDR3 has 15 amino acids.